This is a list of T cell receptor beta chains from one sample in a study of cytomegalovirus exposure and HLA in healthy donors. Sequencing was performed with immunoSEQ multiplex PCR; in TCRdb, only in-frame clones are kept and a portion is missing. The repertoire holds roughly 200,000 clones, with less than 85% as singletons. What was sequenced was PBMCs. The receptors derive from a man between 18 and 29 years old in good health and CMV-seronegative. The CDR3 runs from the conserved cysteine through the conserved F or W. D genes are given only for firm matches. Expanded clones get a size class; other rows say once, few or many, or leave the size out.

TRBJ2-7 . TRBV28 TRBD2 TGTGCCAGCATCCAGAGGGGCGGGAGTTACGAGCAGTACTTC CASIQRGGSYEQYF
TRBJ1-2 . TRBV5-6 TRBD1 TGTGCCAGCAGAAGAAGGGGTCTGGCCAGGGGGCGAGGTGGCTACACCTTC CASRRRGLARGRGGYTF
TRBJ2-7 . TRBV27 TRBD1 TGTGCCAGCAGTTTAAACAGGGGCCCCTACGAGCAGTACTTC CASSLNRGPYEQYF
TRBJ1-6 few TRBV7-9 . TGTGCCAGCAGCTGGCAGACAGGATCACCCCTCCACTTT CASSWQTGSPLHF
TRBJ1-4 . TRBV7-9 TRBD1 TGTGCCAGCAGCCGGGACAGGGGATATGAAAAACTGTTTTTT CASSRDRGYEKLFF
TRBJ1-1 . TRBV29-1 TRBD1 TGCAGCGTTGATACAGGGGGTACTGAAGCTTTCTTT CSVDTGGTEAFF
TRBJ1-1 . TRBV27 . TGTGCCAGCATCAATAGACAGCTCACTGAAGCTTTCTTT CASINRQLTEAFF
TRBJ1-2 once TRBV5-1 . TGCGCCAGCAGCTTGGGCAGGGTGGGATATGGCTACACCTTC CASSLGRVGYGYTF
TRBJ2-1 . TRBV7-3 . TGTGCCAGCAGCTTATTTTCAGGCGTTTTAAGGAATGAGCAGTTCTTC CASSLFSGVLRNEQFF
TRBJ2-5 few TRBV14 TRBD2 TGTGCCAGCAGCCAACACTCGGGACTAGGCGGGGAGACCCAGTACTTC CASSQHSGLGGETQYF
TRBJ1-1 . TRBV5-1 TRBD1 TGCGCCAGCAGGTGGACAGGGCCACAGAACACTGAAGCTTTCTTT CASRWTGPQNTEAFF
TRBJ2-6 . TRBV18 . TGTGCCAGCTCACCGTATAGATCTGGGGCCAACGTCCTGACTTTC CASSPYRSGANVLTF
TRBJ2-5 . TRBV5-1 . TGCGCCAGCAGCTTGAACCTGGGAGTAAGAGAGACCCAGTACTTC CASSLNLGVRETQYF
TRBJ2-5 . TRBV16 TRBD2 TGTGCCAGCAGCCCTACATGGCGGGAGGGCCAAGAGACCCAGTACTTC CASSPTWREGQETQYF
TRBJ2-5 . TRBV2 TRBD2 TGTGCCAGCAGGGGAGGGACTAGCGGAGAGACCCAGTACTTC CASRGGTSGETQYF
TRBJ2-5 . TRBV29-1 . TGCAGCGTTGTACGGACAGCAGAGACCCAGTACTTC CSVVRTAETQYF
TRBJ2-7 . TRBV7-8 . TGTGCCAGCAGCTTAGGACAGATTTTAAGCTCCTACGAGCAGTACTTC CASSLGQILSSYEQYF
TRBJ2-2 . TRBV6-1 TRBD2 TGTGCCATCGGACGGCGGGGGACCGGGGAGCTGTTTTTT CAIGRRGTGELFF
TRBJ2-1 . TRBV6-1 TRBD2 TGTGCCAGCAGTGCGGGACTAGCTCATGAGCAGTTCTTC CASSAGLAHEQFF
TRBJ2-3 . TRBV5-1 TRBD2 TGCGCCAGCAGCGCTCGACTAGCGGGAGGACGCACAGATACGCAGTATTTT CASSARLAGGRTDTQYF
TRBJ2-2 few TRBV7-2 . TGTGCCAGCAGCCTCCCGTGGCGGCCGACCGGGGAGCTGTTTTTT CASSLPWRPTGELFF
TRBJ2-7 . TRBV7-9 . TGTGCCAGCAGCTCCGACGGAGGTCCGTACGAGCAGTACTTC CASSSDGGPYEQYF
TRBJ2-7 . TRBV10-1 TRBD1 TGCGCCAGCAGCCCCGTTACAGGGGACGAGCAGTACTTC CASSPVTGDEQYF
TRBJ2-1 few TRBV6-1 . TGTGCCAGCAGTGATCTGGCGGGGAGGCCGCCCTACAATGAGCAGTTCTTC CASSDLAGRPPYNEQFF
TRBJ2-1 . TRBV28 TRBD2 TGTGCCAGCAGTTTACAAACGGGACTAGCGGGAGGAGGGGCCTACAATGAGCAGTTCTTC CASSLQTGLAGGGAYNEQFF
TRBJ2-1 . TRBV5-6 . TGTGCCAGCAGCTTAGACGGGATATCCTACAATGAGCAGTTCTTC CASSLDGISYNEQFF
TRBJ2-6 once TRBV7-3 . TGTGCCAGCAGCCCCTCTAGCTCTGGGGCCAACGTCCTGACTTTC CASSPSSSGANVLTF
TRBJ2-3 . TRBV6-1 . TGTGCCAGCAGTGAAAGGTACGGAGGAGCAAGCACAGATACGCAGTATTTT CASSERYGGASTDTQYF
TRBJ2-1 few TRBV21-1 . TGTGCCAGCAGGGGGCATGAGCAGTTCTTC CASRGHEQFF
TRBJ2-7 . TRBV4-1 . TGCGCCAGCGCGTACCTGGACACAGGCTCCTACGAGCAGTACTTC CASAYLDTGSYEQYF
TRBJ2-5 . TRBV5-1 . TGCGCCAGCAGCTTGGCGGATGGAGTCGAGACCCAGTACTTC CASSLADGVETQYF
TRBJ2-7 . TRBV2 TRBD1 TGTGCCAGCACCGACGACAGGGGCGCGATCTACGAGCAGTACTTC CASTDDRGAIYEQYF
TRBJ2-2 few TRBV7-9 . TGTGCCAGCAGCTTATACCTCAGGGGTACCGGGGAGCTGTTTTTT CASSLYLRGTGELFF
TRBJ2-2 . TRBV27 TRBD1 TGTGCCAGCAGTTCCCGCCTTACCGGGACAGGGGGCGTGAGCACCGGGGAGCTGTTTTTT CASSSRLTGTGGVSTGELFF
TRBJ2-7 . TRBV5-1 TRBD2 TGCGCCAGCAGCTTGTCTCTAGCGGGCTCCTACGAGCAGTACTTC CASSLSLAGSYEQYF
TRBJ1-3 . TRBV15 . TGTGCCACCAGCAGCGGTGGGGCAGGAAACACCATATATTTT CATSSGGAGNTIYF
TRBJ2-1 . TRBV5-1 TRBD1 TGCGCCAGCAGCTCGGGACAGGGTATTAATGAGCAGTTCTTC CASSSGQGINEQFF
TRBJ2-3 . TRBV7-3 TRBD2 TGTGCCAGCAGCTTATCGCTAGCGGGAGCGGATACGCAGTATTTT CASSLSLAGADTQYF
TRBJ1-4 . TRBV11-2 TRBD1 TGTGCCAGCAGCACGCACCTTGACAGGGCCGGCGATGAAAAACTGTTTTTT CASSTHLDRAGDEKLFF
TRBJ1-2 . TRBV7-9 TRBD1 TGTTCCAGCAGCCCCACAGGGGACAGTTTCAGCTATGGCTACACCTTC CSSSPTGDSFSYGYTF
TRBJ1-2 . TRBV5-1 . TGCGCCAGCAGCTTGATAACGGACTATGGCTACACCTTC CASSLITDYGYTF
TRBJ2-3 . TRBV30 TRBD1 TGTGCCGGCACATCAGACAGGGGGCCAGATACGCAGTATTTT CAGTSDRGPDTQYF
TRBJ2-1 . TRBV5-1 . TGCGCCAGCAGCTTGTTTTTGGCGGGTAACAATGAGCAGTTCTTC CASSLFLAGNNEQFF
TRBJ1-3 . TRBV7-9 . TGTGCCAGCAGCCCCCCCGAGGGCAGACTCGTCGACACCATATATTTT CASSPPEGRLVDTIYF
TRBJ2-3 . TRBV7-3 . TGTGCCAGCAGCTTAACCGGACAGCTCACAGATACGCAGTATTTT CASSLTGQLTDTQYF
TRBJ2-7 . TRBV5-4 TRBD2 TGTGCCAGCAGCCACCCGGGACTAGCGGGAGAAGAGCAGTACTTC CASSHPGLAGEEQYF
TRBJ1-3 few TRBV4-1 TRBD1 TGCGCCAGCAGCCAAGCTCAGGGGGGAGGCTACTCTGGAAACACCATATATTTT CASSQAQGGGYSGNTIYF
TRBJ2-7 . TRBV2 . TGTGCCAGCAGGTACGGACAGTCCTACGAACAGTACTTC CASRYGQSYEQYF
TRBJ2-1 . TRBV5-1 . TGCGCCAGCAGCTTGGTACGTGGTGGGAGAGGGTACAATGAGCAGTTCTTC CASSLVRGGRGYNEQFF
TRBJ1-1 few TRBV5-4 . TGTGCCAGCAGCCCACAGGGTGTGGGGCGAATGACTGAAGCTTTCTTT CASSPQGVGRMTEAFF
TRBJ2-7 few TRBV25-1 . TGTGCCAGCAGTGGAGGTTTTTACGAGCAGTACTTC CASSGGFYEQYF
TRBJ2-5 . TRBV2 . TGTGCCAGCAGTGAACCCAGGACAGGGAGGGAGGAGACCCAGTACTTC CASSEPRTGREETQYF
TRBJ2-7 . TRBV19 TRBD2 TGTGCCAGTAGTATATTAGGAGCGGGAGAGAGAAACGAGCAGTACTTC CASSILGAGERNEQYF
TRBJ2-2 . TRBV7-9 TRBD2 TGTTCCAGCAGCACGAGCACGGTGCTAGCGGGAGACACCGGGGAGCTGTTTTTT CSSSTSTVLAGDTGELFF
TRBJ1-3 . TRBV2 TRBD1 TGTGCCAGCATCTCAGGGGGCGGTGGAAACACCATATATTTT CASISGGGGNTIYF
TRBJ1-5 once TRBV5-1 . TGCGCCAGCAGCTTGAGGGGGAGCAGCAATCAGCCCCAGCATTTT CASSLRGSSNQPQHF
TRBJ2-3 . TRBV7-9 TRBD2 TGTGCCAGCAGCCAGGGACTAGCGGACACAGATACGCAGTATTTT CASSQGLADTDTQYF
TRBJ2-2 . TRBV9 . TGTGCCAGCAGCGTCTACCCGGCGCAGGACACCGGGGAGCTGTTTTTT CASSVYPAQDTGELFF